The 20 T cell receptor beta chains presented below share a single source sample, sequenced in a study of blood T cell repertoires in COVID-19. The data were produced by immunoSEQ multiplex PCR, yet TCRdb's version contains in-frame clones alone and is incomplete. The table includes fewer than 250,000 clones, 84% detected once. Specimen: PBMCs or T cells enriched from blood (not recorded which). All receptors derive from a woman in her forties who had recovered from COVID-19.

The chain is built from TRBV6-5 and TRBJ2-5; possibly TRBD2 for D (6 bases). V was shortened by 0 bases and J by 2 bases, with 10 bases between the two germline ends. CDR3 length: 15 residues. Germline lookup yields CDR1 MNHEY and CDR2 SVGAGI. CDR3 sequence reads: CASSYSSGDQETQYF. The CDR3 coding sequence is TGTGCCAGCAGTTACTCCTCGGGGGATCAAGAGACCCAGTACTTC.

The sample holds one count of this clone. The chain recombines TRBV7-8 with TRBJ2-1; 10 bases align to TRBD2. CDR1 is SGHVS, CDR2 FQNEAQ, per germline. V trimming: 3 bases; J trimming: 6 bases; junction bases outside the gene matches: 5. This CDR3 has 15 residues. CDR3 sequence reads: CASSFLAGVFNEQFF. The CDR3 region has the DNA TGTGCCAGCAGCTTTCTAGCGGGAGTTTTCAATGAGCAGTTCTTC.

V is TRBV19 and J is TRBJ2-3, with D possibly TRBD1 on 5 matching bases. Germline values: CDR1 LNHDA, CDR2 SQIVND (reference sequence). This CDR3 is built from 14 residues. Trimming removed 4 bases from V and 6 bases from J, with 14 bases in between. The CDR3 DNA reads as TGTGCCAGTAGTACGGAGACAGATCTTGATACGCAGTATTTT. Protein: CASSTETDLDTQYF.

The CDR3 protein is CASGGSTEAFF. CDR3 nucleotides: TGTGCCTCCGGGGGTTCCACTGAAGCTTTCTTT. This rearrangement joins TRBV10-3 to TRBJ1-1; possible D gene TRBD1, 5 bases. The CDR3 loop spans 11 amino acids. In germline, CDR1 is ENHRY, CDR2 SYGVKD. Trimming stripped 11 bases from V and 4 bases from J, with 11 bases between.

This chain connects TRBV2 to TRBJ2-1; D not resolved. The CDR3 runs 15 residues. Germline CDR1 is SNHLY and CDR2 is FYNNEI. The V gene lost 4 bases and the J gene lost 0 bases, with 10 bases spanning the gap. CDR3 protein: CASSGRESSYNEQFF. CDR3 in DNA: TGTGCCAGCAGTGGTCGCGAGAGCTCCTACAATGAGCAGTTCTTC. The full variable domain, rest sourced from reference TRBV2 and TRBJ2-1, is EPEVTQTPSHQVTQMGQEVILRCVPISNHLYFYWYRQILGQKVEFLVSFYNNEISEKSEIFDDQFSVERPDGSNFTLKIRSTKLEDSAMYFCASSGRESSYNEQFFGPGTRLTVL.

The rearrangement links TRBV14 to TRBJ2-3; D might be TRBD1 (5 bases). V was shortened by 4 bases and J by 6 bases, with 11 bases between the two germline ends. The length of the CDR3 is 13 residues. Germline V gene data show CDR1 as SGHDN and CDR2 as FVKESK. The CDR3 DNA is TGTGCCAGCAGCCCCCTATGGGGCGATACGCAGTATTTT. The encoded protein is CASSPLWGDTQYF. The variable domain in full, completed from reference TRBV14 and TRBJ2-3, reads EAGVTQFPSHSVIEKGQTVTLRCDPISGHDNLYWYRRVMGKEIKFLLHFVKESKQDESGMPNNRFLAERTGGTYSTLKVQPAELEDSGVYFCASSPLWGDTQYFGPGTRLTVL.

This chain links TRBV6-4 with TRBJ2-2; 15 nucleotides agree with TRBD2. The V gene's germline CDR1 is MRHNA and CDR2 SNTAGT. Trimming cost V 6 bases and J 6 bases; bases outside gene matches: 2. This CDR3 comprises 15 residues. The CDR3, as DNA: TGTGCCAGCAGAGGACTAGCGGGAGGGCCCGGGGAGCTGTTTTTT. It encodes CASRGLAGGPGELFF.

J is TRBJ2-5 and V is TRBV24-1; 13 nucleotides match TRBD2. Germline trimming cut 4 bases from V and 4 bases from J; bases unmatched to any gene: 5. The CDR3 spans 16 residues. CDR1 is KGHDR and CDR2 is SFDVKD in the germline V gene. The CDR3 region has the DNA TGTGCCACCAGTGACTCAGGACTAGCGGGGGTAGAGACCCAGTACTTC. It translates to CATSDSGLAGVETQYF.

The gene calls are TRBV28 and TRBJ1-6; D call uncertain. CDR1 is MDHEN and CDR2 is SYDVKM in the germline V gene. The V and J ends lost 4 bases and 0 bases respectively, with 10 bases between them. This CDR3 is 16 amino acids long. CDR3 region: CASSYAASSYNSPLHF. Written as DNA, the CDR3 is TGTGCCAGCAGTTATGCCGCCAGCTCCTATAATTCACCCCTCCACTTT.

This clone was observed once. The chain combines TRBV7-3 with TRBJ2-2; D call uncertain. The V gene lost 3 bases and the J gene lost 2 bases, with 7 bases spanning the gap. Germline-derived CDR1 and CDR2 are SGHTA and FQGTGA. This CDR3 has 14 amino acids. The CDR3 loop is CASSLGSNTGELFF. For the CDR3, the DNA is TGTGCCAGCAGCTTGGGCAGCAACACCGGGGAGCTGTTTTTT.

V gene TRBV5-1 combines with J gene TRBJ2-2; 13 bases are a match to TRBD2. The CDR3 sequence is 16 residues long. Trimming at V came to 2 bases and at J to 5 bases, leaving 3 bases not matched to a gene. CDR1 is SGHRS, CDR2 YFSETQ, per germline. The CDR3 DNA follows: TGCGCCAGCAGCTTAGGACTAGCGGGAGCTACCGGGGAGCTGTTTTTT. It yields the protein CASSLGLAGATGELFF.

The V gene is TRBV5-1, the J gene TRBJ2-1; the match to TRBD2 covers 10 bases. V gave up 0 bases and J gave up 5 bases; unmatched junction bases: 8. Germline loops: CDR1 SGHRS, CDR2 YFSETQ. The CDR3 extends over 17 amino acids. The CDR3 region has the DNA TGCGCCAGCAGCTTGGGGGCCCTAGCGGGAGCAGACAATGAGCAGTTCTTC. Amino acid sequence: CASSLGALAGADNEQFF. The whole variable domain, remainder taken from reference TRBV5-1 and TRBJ2-1, is KAGVTQTPRYLIKTRGQQVTLSCSPISGHRSVSWYQQTPGQGLQFLFEYFSETQRNKGNFPGRFSGRQFSNSRSEMNVSTLELGDSALYLCASSLGALAGADNEQFFGPGTRLTVL.

The chain has TRBV28 and TRBJ2-1; TRBD2 matches at 11 bases. Germline values: CDR1 MDHEN, CDR2 SYDVKM. V gave up 1 base and J gave up 13 bases; unmatched junction bases: 3. This CDR3 is 13 amino acids long. The CDR3 here is CASSLLGLADQFF. The CDR3 coding sequence is TGTGCCAGCAGTTTATTGGGACTAGCGGACCAGTTCTTC.

The rearrangement links TRBV30 to TRBJ2-3; TRBD1 aligns across 8 bases. J was trimmed by 4 bases and V by 0 bases; bases with no gene match: 9. This CDR3 spans 16 amino acids. Germline V gives CDR1 GTSNPN, CDR2 SVGIG (reference sequence). Here the CDR3 reads CAWSVRTGNIPDTQYF. The CDR3 nucleotides read TGTGCCTGGAGTGTACGGACAGGGAATATCCCAGATACGCAGTATTTT.

V gene TRBV6-4 combines with J gene TRBJ2-3, with 15 bases aligning to TRBD2. Germline CDR1 is MRHNA and CDR2 is SNTAGT. Trimming cost V 0 bases and J 8 bases; bases outside gene matches: 0. The CDR3 spans 15 residues. The CDR3 region has the DNA TGTGCCAGCAGTGACTCGGGACTAGCGGGGGGTACGCAGTATTTT. Translating it yields CASSDSGLAGGTQYF.

V usage is TRBV4-1 and J usage is TRBJ2-3; 9 bases are shared with TRBD1. Germline values: CDR1 MGHRA, CDR2 YSYEKL. The CDR3 length is 17 residues. The V and J ends lost 5 bases and 6 bases, in that order; junction bases with no gene match: 15. The CDR3 is CASSSPPGTGYSDTQYF. The CDR3 coding sequence is TGCGCCAGCAGCTCACCCCCCGGGACAGGGTATTCGGATACGCAGTATTTT.

The rearrangement links TRBV2 to TRBJ2-1, with TRBD1 matching 7 bases. This CDR3 contains 11 residues. Germline V gene lookup returns CDR1 SNHLY and CDR2 FYNNEI. Trimming removed 2 bases from V and 15 bases from J; junction bases left unmatched: 4. CDR3 sequence reads: CASSETTGTFF. As DNA, the CDR3 is TGTGCCAGCAGTGAAACGACAGGGACGTTCTTC.

The CDR3 DNA reads TGTGCCAGCAGCTTAGGGGGGCTGAGCAAAAACATTCAGTACTTC. Its translation is CASSLGGLSKNIQYF. The chain combines TRBV7-2 with TRBJ2-4; a possible D gene is TRBD1 (6 bases). The V gene's germline CDR1 is SGHTA and CDR2 FQGNSA. Trimming removed 1 base at V and 3 bases at J, with 10 bases between. The CDR3 loop spans 15 amino acids.

The chain links TRBV5-1 to TRBJ1-1; 7 bases agree with TRBD1. The germline V gene encodes CDR1 SGHRS and CDR2 YFSETQ. The CDR3 has 15 residues. V lost 1 base and J lost 5; bases outside the gene matches: 8. CDR3 in amino acids: CASSLTTGVITEAFF. The CDR3 DNA sequence: TGCGCCAGCAGCTTGACAACAGGGGTGATAACTGAAGCTTTCTTT.

This chain links TRBV19 with TRBJ1-5; possible D gene TRBD1, 5 bases. From germline, CDR1 is LNHDA and CDR2 SQIVND (reference sequence). The V end was cut by 10 bases, the J end by 2 bases, with 15 bases between. The CDR3 length is 14 residues. The CDR3 DNA sequence: TGTGCCACGCCGGTCAGGGAAGGCAATCAGCCCCAGCATTTT. Amino acid sequence: CATPVREGNQPQHF.